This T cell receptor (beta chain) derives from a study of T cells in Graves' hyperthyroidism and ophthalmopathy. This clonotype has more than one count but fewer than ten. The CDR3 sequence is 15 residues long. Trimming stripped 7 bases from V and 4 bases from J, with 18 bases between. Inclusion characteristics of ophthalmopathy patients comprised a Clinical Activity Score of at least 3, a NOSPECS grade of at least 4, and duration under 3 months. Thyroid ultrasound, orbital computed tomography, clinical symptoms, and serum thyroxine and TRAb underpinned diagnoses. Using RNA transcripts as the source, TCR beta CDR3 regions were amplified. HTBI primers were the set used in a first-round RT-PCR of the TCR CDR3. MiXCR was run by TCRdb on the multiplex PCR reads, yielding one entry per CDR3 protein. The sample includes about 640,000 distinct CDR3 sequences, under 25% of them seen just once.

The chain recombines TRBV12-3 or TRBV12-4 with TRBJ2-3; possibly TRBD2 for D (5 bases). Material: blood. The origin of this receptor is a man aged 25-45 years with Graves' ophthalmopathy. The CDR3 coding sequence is TGTGCCAGCACCCCCTGGGTCGAGGGCGCAGATACGCAGTATTTT. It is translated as CASTPWVEGADTQYF.